Listed below are T cell receptor beta chains from one sample, sequenced in a study of blood T cells in healthy people across ages. Using its own MiXCR run on the 5' RACE reads, TCRdb lists one record per CDR3 protein. The sample has approximately 810,000 distinct CDR3 sequences; about 30% are singletons. The sample taken for sequencing was blood. These TCRs come from a woman of 80 years or more in good health. Each CDR3 is given with its conserved first and last residue. The order of the fields is CDR3 length, D gene, J gene, V gene, clone size, CDR3 protein, CDR3 DNA. A D gene is named only where the DNA matches it firmly. Clone sizes are given selectively: once, few, many, or a class where the clone is expanded.

CDR3 length: 16
D gene: TRBD1
J gene: TRBJ1-6
V gene: TRBV7-2
clone size: many
CDR3 protein: CASSSRQGVHNSPLHF
CDR3 DNA: TGTGCCAGCAGCTCACGACAGGGAGTCCATAATTCACCCCTCCACTTT

CDR3 length: 14
D gene: NA
J gene: TRBJ2-2
V gene: TRBV7-8
clone size: NA
CDR3 protein: CASSLDSYTGELFF
CDR3 DNA: TGTGCCAGCAGCCTGGACAGTTACACCGGGGAGCTGTTTTTT

CDR3 length: 14
D gene: NA
J gene: TRBJ2-1
V gene: TRBV7-2
clone size: many
CDR3 protein: CASSSSGGSSEQFF
CDR3 DNA: TGTGCCAGCAGCTCATCCGGGGGCTCAAGTGAGCAGTTCTTC

CDR3 length: 15
D gene: NA
J gene: TRBJ1-5
V gene: TRBV7-2
clone size: few
CDR3 protein: CASSSVEVRAQPQHF
CDR3 DNA: TGTGCCAGCAGCTCTGTTGAGGTTAGGGCTCAGCCCCAGCATTTT

CDR3 length: 15
D gene: NA
J gene: TRBJ2-1
V gene: TRBV7-6
clone size: many
CDR3 protein: CASSLVPPAANEQFF
CDR3 DNA: TGTGCCAGCAGCTTAGTCCCGCCCGCCGCGAATGAGCAGTTCTTC

CDR3 length: 15
D gene: TRBD2
J gene: TRBJ2-7
V gene: TRBV6-2/TRBV6-3
clone size: many
CDR3 protein: CASSYSGTISYEQYF
CDR3 DNA: TGTGCCAGCAGTTACTCAGGGACTATCTCCTACGAGCAGTACTTC

CDR3 length: 15
D gene: NA
J gene: TRBJ2-1
V gene: TRBV20-1
clone size: many
CDR3 protein: CSANGAAGRVNEQFF
CDR3 DNA: TGCAGTGCTAACGGGGCGGCGGGCAGGGTGAATGAGCAGTTCTTC

CDR3 length: 14
D gene: NA
J gene: TRBJ2-3
V gene: TRBV12-3/TRBV12-4
clone size: NA
CDR3 protein: CASSLSVGTDAQYF
CDR3 DNA: TGTGCCAGCAGTTTAAGTGTGGGAACAGATGCGCAGTATTTT

CDR3 length: 14
D gene: NA
J gene: TRBJ2-7
V gene: TRBV27
clone size: NA
CDR3 protein: CASSLYSQGGEQYF
CDR3 DNA: TGTGCCAGCAGTTTATACTCACAGGGTGGCGAGCAGTACTTC

CDR3 length: 16
D gene: TRBD1
J gene: TRBJ2-3
V gene: TRBV7-2
clone size: many
CDR3 protein: CASSLSPGGGTDTQYF
CDR3 DNA: TGTGCCAGCAGCTTAAGTCCAGGGGGCGGCACAGATACGCAGTATTTT

CDR3 length: 15
D gene: TRBD2
J gene: TRBJ2-2
V gene: TRBV6-2/TRBV6-3
clone size: many
CDR3 protein: CASSSPGGSRRELFF
CDR3 DNA: TGTGCCAGCAGTTCCCCCGGGGGGTCTAGACGGGAGCTGTTTTTT

CDR3 length: 15
D gene: NA
J gene: TRBJ1-2
V gene: TRBV11-2
clone size: NA
CDR3 protein: CASRPRGETNYGYTF
CDR3 DNA: TGTGCCAGCAGGCCACGGGGAGAAACTAACTATGGCTACACCTTC

CDR3 length: 17
D gene: TRBD1
J gene: TRBJ2-5
V gene: TRBV2
clone size: NA
CDR3 protein: CTSRGAGDRETQETQYF
CDR3 DNA: TGTACCAGCAGAGGCGCGGGGGACAGGGAGACCCAAGAGACCCAGTACTTC

CDR3 length: 16
D gene: TRBD2
J gene: TRBJ2-3
V gene: TRBV20-1
clone size: NA
CDR3 protein: CSARPLAGSSTDTQYF
CDR3 DNA: TGCAGTGCTAGGCCCCTAGCGGGGTCTAGCACAGATACGCAGTATTTT

CDR3 length: 14
D gene: TRBD1
J gene: TRBJ1-2
V gene: TRBV6-1
clone size: NA
CDR3 protein: CSAMKDRDRHDYTF
CDR3 DNA: TGTTCAGCTATGAAGGACCGGGACAGACATGACTACACCTTC

CDR3 length: 14
D gene: NA
J gene: TRBJ1-2
V gene: TRBV4-1
clone size: NA
CDR3 protein: CASSHSGSNYGYTF
CDR3 DNA: TGCGCCAGCAGCCACTCAGGGTCTAACTATGGCTACACCTTC

CDR3 length: 16
D gene: NA
J gene: TRBJ1-2
V gene: TRBV12-3/TRBV12-4
clone size: many
CDR3 protein: CASSLAGTATNYGYTF
CDR3 DNA: TGTGCCAGCAGTTTAGCAGGGACGGCAACTAACTATGGCTACACCTTC

CDR3 length: 13
D gene: TRBD1
J gene: TRBJ2-7
V gene: TRBV6-2/TRBV6-3
clone size: many
CDR3 protein: CASGADRAHEQYF
CDR3 DNA: TGTGCCAGCGGAGCGGACAGGGCCCACGAGCAGTACTTC

CDR3 length: 15
D gene: NA
J gene: TRBJ1-5
V gene: TRBV20-1
clone size: NA
CDR3 protein: CSARDGTVRNQPQHF
CDR3 DNA: TGCAGTGCTAGAGATGGAACAGTGCGCAATCAGCCCCAGCATTTT

CDR3 length: 12
D gene: NA
J gene: TRBJ1-3
V gene: TRBV11-3
clone size: NA
CDR3 protein: CASSLVHNTIYF
CDR3 DNA: TGTGCCAGCAGCCTAGTCCATAACACCATATATTTT

CDR3 length: 15
D gene: NA
J gene: TRBJ1-6
V gene: TRBV5-1
clone size: few
CDR3 protein: CASSLEAGTNSPLHF
CDR3 DNA: TGCGCCAGCAGCTTGGAGGCAGGGACAAATTCACCCCTCCACTTT

CDR3 length: 14
D gene: NA
J gene: TRBJ2-1
V gene: TRBV5-1
clone size: NA
CDR3 protein: CASSFFRSGDEQFF
CDR3 DNA: TGCGCCAGCAGCTTTTTCAGGTCTGGGGATGAGCAGTTCTTC

CDR3 length: 15
D gene: NA
J gene: TRBJ1-4
V gene: TRBV24-1
clone size: NA
CDR3 protein: CATSDGTMGNEKLFF
CDR3 DNA: TGTGCCACCAGTGATGGGACAATGGGAAATGAAAAACTGTTTTTT

CDR3 length: 16
D gene: TRBD2
J gene: TRBJ2-1
V gene: TRBV24-1
clone size: NA
CDR3 protein: CATSPAGGLSYNEQFF
CDR3 DNA: TGTGCCACCAGTCCAGCGGGGGGCCTATCCTACAATGAGCAGTTCTTC

CDR3 length: 17
D gene: NA
J gene: TRBJ1-5
V gene: TRBV18
clone size: few
CDR3 protein: CASSPPLEGGSNQPQHF
CDR3 DNA: TGTGCCAGCTCACCACCGTTGGAGGGTGGGAGCAATCAGCCCCAGCATTTT

CDR3 length: 13
D gene: TRBD1
J gene: TRBJ2-5
V gene: TRBV11-3
clone size: NA
CDR3 protein: CASSWDRWETQYF
CDR3 DNA: TGTGCCAGCAGCTGGGACAGGTGGGAGACCCAGTACTTC

CDR3 length: 16
D gene: NA
J gene: TRBJ1-1
V gene: TRBV20-1
clone size: NA
CDR3 protein: CSARDTGRGWCTEAFF
CDR3 DNA: TGCAGTGCTAGAGATACAGGGAGGGGGTGGTGCACTGAAGCTTTCTTT

CDR3 length: 14
D gene: TRBD2
J gene: TRBJ2-1
V gene: TRBV20-1
clone size: NA
CDR3 protein: CSASGALAGSEQFF
CDR3 DNA: TGCAGTGCTAGTGGGGCTCTAGCGGGGAGTGAGCAGTTCTTC

CDR3 length: 14
D gene: TRBD2
J gene: TRBJ2-5
V gene: TRBV12-3/TRBV12-4
clone size: few
CDR3 protein: CASRGGGNQETQYF
CDR3 DNA: TGTGCCAGCAGGGGGGGGGGAAACCAAGAGACCCAGTACTTC

CDR3 length: 14
D gene: NA
J gene: TRBJ1-2
V gene: TRBV19
clone size: few
CDR3 protein: CASSEQGGYYGYTF
CDR3 DNA: TGTGCCAGTAGTGAGCAGGGAGGATACTATGGCTACACCTTC

CDR3 length: 14
D gene: NA
J gene: TRBJ1-2
V gene: TRBV4-2
clone size: many
CDR3 protein: CASSQDAGNYGYTF
CDR3 DNA: TGTGCCAGCAGCCAAGATGCAGGTAACTATGGCTACACCTTC

CDR3 length: 14
D gene: NA
J gene: TRBJ2-4
V gene: TRBV2
clone size: NA
CDR3 protein: CASRGPIKRNIQYF
CDR3 DNA: TGTGCCAGCCGGGGGCCGATAAAAAGGAACATTCAGTACTTC

CDR3 length: 18
D gene: NA
J gene: TRBJ1-5
V gene: TRBV4-3
clone size: NA
CDR3 protein: CASSQDRYGGYSNQPQHF
CDR3 DNA: TGCGCCAGCAGCCAAGATAGATATGGGGGCTATAGCAATCAGCCCCAGCATTTT

CDR3 length: 16
D gene: NA
J gene: TRBJ1-5
V gene: TRBV15
clone size: NA
CDR3 protein: CATSNGETVSNQPQHF
CDR3 DNA: TGTGCCACCAGCAACGGGGAGACAGTTAGCAATCAGCCCCAGCATTTT

CDR3 length: 17
D gene: NA
J gene: TRBJ1-2
V gene: TRBV4-3
clone size: many
CDR3 protein: CASSQDFQVPTGYGYTF
CDR3 DNA: TGCGCCAGCAGCCAAGATTTTCAGGTCCCCACGGGGTATGGCTACACCTTC

CDR3 length: 15
D gene: NA
J gene: TRBJ2-3
V gene: TRBV2
clone size: many
CDR3 protein: CASSEAVPSTDTQYF
CDR3 DNA: TGTGCCAGCAGTGAAGCTGTGCCTAGCACAGATACGCAGTATTTT

CDR3 length: 14
D gene: TRBD2
J gene: TRBJ2-3
V gene: TRBV5-1
clone size: NA
CDR3 protein: CASRPSGGLDTQYF
CDR3 DNA: TGCGCCAGCCGTCCCAGCGGGGGGCTAGATACGCAGTATTTT

CDR3 length: 15
D gene: NA
J gene: TRBJ2-1
V gene: TRBV6-6
clone size: few
CDR3 protein: CASSYSWRGNNEQFF
CDR3 DNA: TGTGCCAGCAGTTACTCGTGGAGGGGGAACAATGAGCAGTTCTTC

CDR3 length: 16
D gene: NA
J gene: TRBJ2-7
V gene: TRBV20-1
clone size: NA
CDR3 protein: CSTRDDYKGGVYEQYF
CDR3 DNA: TGCAGTACTAGAGATGATTATAAGGGCGGCGTTTACGAGCAGTACTTC

CDR3 length: 11
D gene: NA
J gene: TRBJ2-7
V gene: TRBV20-1
clone size: few
CDR3 protein: CSSGTIYEQYF
CDR3 DNA: TGCAGTTCCGGGACCATTTACGAGCAGTACTTC

CDR3 length: 15
D gene: NA
J gene: TRBJ2-5
V gene: TRBV4-3
clone size: NA
CDR3 protein: CASSSRGARGSGQYF
CDR3 DNA: TGCGCCAGCAGCTCGCGCGGCGCCCGCGGATCCGGGCAGTACTTC

CDR3 length: 14
D gene: NA
J gene: TRBJ1-2
V gene: TRBV4-3
clone size: many
CDR3 protein: CASSQDSQGGGYTF
CDR3 DNA: TGCGCCAGCAGCCAAGATTCCCAGGGTGGAGGCTACACCTTC

CDR3 length: 15
D gene: TRBD2
J gene: TRBJ2-3
V gene: TRBV20-1
clone size: many
CDR3 protein: CSAMSSGGFSDTQYF
CDR3 DNA: TGCAGTGCTATGTCTAGCGGGGGGTTCTCAGATACGCAGTATTTT

CDR3 length: 16
D gene: TRBD1
J gene: TRBJ2-7
V gene: TRBV9
clone size: many
CDR3 protein: CASSAHDRGSSYEQYF
CDR3 DNA: TGTGCCAGCAGCGCCCATGACAGGGGGAGCTCCTACGAGCAGTACTTC

CDR3 length: 19
D gene: TRBD2
J gene: TRBJ2-5
V gene: TRBV18
clone size: NA
CDR3 protein: CASSPIGTSGGAFGETQYF
CDR3 DNA: TGTGCCAGCTCACCCATAGGGACTAGCGGGGGGGCCTTCGGAGAGACCCAGTACTTC

CDR3 length: 16
D gene: NA
J gene: TRBJ1-1
V gene: TRBV7-9
clone size: few
CDR3 protein: CASSLSGLGRYTEAFF
CDR3 DNA: TGTGCCAGCAGCTTAAGTGGTCTCGGACGGTACACTGAAGCTTTCTTT

CDR3 length: 14
D gene: NA
J gene: TRBJ1-1
V gene: TRBV7-2
clone size: few
CDR3 protein: CASSFSTSNTEAFF
CDR3 DNA: TGTGCCAGCAGCTTTTCCACCTCGAACACTGAAGCTTTCTTT

CDR3 length: 17
D gene: NA
J gene: TRBJ2-2
V gene: TRBV30
clone size: few
CDR3 protein: CAWNRQSGGGYTGELFF
CDR3 DNA: TGTGCCTGGAACCGCCAATCAGGGGGAGGATACACCGGGGAGCTGTTTTTT

CDR3 length: 17
D gene: NA
J gene: TRBJ1-2
V gene: TRBV6-5
clone size: NA
CDR3 protein: CASSYSMVVRPGDGYTF
CDR3 DNA: TGTGCCAGCAGTTACTCGATGGTGGTGCGTCCGGGAGATGGCTACACCTTC

CDR3 length: 16
D gene: TRBD1
J gene: TRBJ1-5
V gene: TRBV19
clone size: NA
CDR3 protein: CASSITGTGGDQPQHF
CDR3 DNA: TGTGCCAGTAGTATTACCGGGACAGGGGGCGATCAGCCCCAGCATTTT

CDR3 length: 14
D gene: NA
J gene: TRBJ2-4
V gene: TRBV7-2
clone size: NA
CDR3 protein: CASSMQGQRGIQYF
CDR3 DNA: TGTGCCAGCAGCATGCAGGGACAACGGGGCATTCAGTACTTC

CDR3 length: 13
D gene: NA
J gene: TRBJ1-1
V gene: TRBV5-1
clone size: NA
CDR3 protein: CVSAMGGNTEAFF
CDR3 DNA: TGCGTCAGCGCCATGGGGGGGAACACTGAAGCTTTCTTT

CDR3 length: 18
D gene: TRBD2
J gene: TRBJ2-1
V gene: TRBV5-6
clone size: many
CDR3 protein: CASSRLAGGLRSYNEQFF
CDR3 DNA: TGTGCCAGCAGCCGTCTAGCGGGGGGGCTTAGGTCCTACAATGAGCAGTTCTTC

CDR3 length: 16
D gene: TRBD1
J gene: TRBJ1-1
V gene: TRBV7-9
clone size: NA
CDR3 protein: CASSSSGQGAQTEAFF
CDR3 DNA: TGTGCCAGCAGCTCTTCGGGACAGGGGGCACAGACTGAAGCTTTCTTT